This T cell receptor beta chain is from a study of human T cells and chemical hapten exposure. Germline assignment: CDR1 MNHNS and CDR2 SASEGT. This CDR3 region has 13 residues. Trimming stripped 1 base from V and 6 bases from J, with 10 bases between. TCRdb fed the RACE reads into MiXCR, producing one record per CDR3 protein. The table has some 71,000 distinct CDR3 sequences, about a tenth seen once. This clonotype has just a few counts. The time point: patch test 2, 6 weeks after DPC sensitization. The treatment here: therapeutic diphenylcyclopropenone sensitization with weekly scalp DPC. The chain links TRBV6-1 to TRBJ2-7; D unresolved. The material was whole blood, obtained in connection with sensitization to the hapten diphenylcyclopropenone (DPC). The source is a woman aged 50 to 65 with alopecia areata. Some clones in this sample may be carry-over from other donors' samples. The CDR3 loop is CASSEVVRSEQYF. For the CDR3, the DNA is TGTGCCAGCAGTGAAGTGGTCCGTTCCGAGCAGTACTTC.